This T cell receptor (beta chain) comes out of a study of blood T cells in healthy people across ages (dated by TCRdb to 2014 to 2015). About the full investigation: In model experiments, template switching captured about one uniquely barcoded TCR beta cDNA molecule for every two T cells. Age-related changes in TCR beta repertoire diversity were measured in the study by deep sequencing normalized with unique cDNA molecular identifiers. Donors of different ages were randomly distributed across sequencing lanes to avoid experimental bias. Four age groups were formed from the donors: young (average roughly 15 years), middle-aged (around 37), aged (62) and long-lived (about 75). Using the same blood draw, the study looked at two additional independent replicas of 1 million unique cDNA reads for two donors, one aged 18 to 29 and the other aged 80 or older.

The library was obtained by 5' RACE. The sequencer was an Illumina HiSeq 2500. A second about 7 to 12 cycle PCR used a sample-barcoded 5' primer and a J-beta primer mix. Each TCR beta cDNA molecule received a unique molecular identifier from a template-switch 5' adaptor carrying 12 random nucleotides. At least 2.5 million CDR3-containing paired-end reads were obtained from each sample. All of the RNA was converted into first-strand cDNA using the Mint cDNA synthesis kit, with a TRBC-specific oligonucleotide serving as the primer. Following uracil-DNA glycosylase treatment, all cDNA underwent a first 18-cycle PCR with the universal primers M1SS and BC2_uni_R. In the original analysis: Normalization of each sample was performed by random selection of 1 million high-quality reads, each carrying a distinct molecular identifier. Instead of being binned into consensus sequences, reads with shared molecular identifiers were discarded. MiTCR, set to a Q25 quality threshold and the strictest error-elimination algorithm, was used for CDR3 identification, clonotype clustering and error correction. A nonparametric unseen species model with Euler transformation was used to estimate a lower bound on total TCR beta diversity. The public reads were reprocessed in TCRdb via fastp at Q25 and MiXCR, keeping in-frame beta chains. Duplicate CDR3 protein sequences are folded into a single record with the most common DNA and genes. The V and J calls here are based on TCRdb, not the publication. Counted in this sample were about 680,000 distinct CDR3 sequences; around 49% of them appeared once. Around a third of the sample lies in the top ten.

Points the paper makes about the study in general: Total diversity estimates from one million sequenced T cells were considered lower bounds and underestimates. The long-lived group showed more naive CD4+ T cells, fewer expanded clones and increased TCR diversity than the aged group, suggesting age selection. Since profiling was done on bulk unsorted PBMCs, naive and antigen-experienced compartments could not be conclusively compared. The percentage of naive T cells measured by flow cytometry correlated strongly with observed TCR beta diversity. Observed TCR beta diversity per million T cells fell roughly linearly with age, and a significant reduction was already apparent by age around 40. Because donor CMV infection status was unknown, age-related changes in expanded clonotypes were potentially confounded.

The germline V gene sets CDR1 to KGHSH and CDR2 to LQKENI. The CDR3, from cysteine to phenylalanine, totals 15 residues. Solely the CDR3 DNA is kept, with 45 bases framed from the first base. The V end loses 6 bases and the J end loses 10 bases, and a stretch of 22 bases separates them. The 39 donors, aged 6 to 90 years, were systemically healthy Caucasian individuals from Russia. Ten milliliters of peripheral blood were drawn from each donor into EDTA-treated Vacutainer tubes. Ficoll-Paque density-gradient centrifugation was used to isolate PBMCs, with at least 7 million per sample. Total RNA was extracted from PBMCs with Trizol reagent, with at least 6 micrograms obtained per sample. Naive CD45RAhigh/CD27high T cell percentages were measured by flow cytometry on a PBMC aliquot from every donor. In the case of this clonotype: Its antigen is unknown. Within one base of it there is no much larger clone, and no base qualities were kept.

The chain is made from TRBV18 and TRBJ2-1, with the D call perhaps TRBD1 or TRBD2, as 5 bases match in each case. The specimen was blood. This clonotype was sampled from a woman aged 60-75 years in good health. In nucleotides, the sequence is TGTGCCAGCTCTCTCACTACCGGGACGAACTACGAGCAGTTCTTC. Translated, it gives CASSLTTGTNYEQFF.